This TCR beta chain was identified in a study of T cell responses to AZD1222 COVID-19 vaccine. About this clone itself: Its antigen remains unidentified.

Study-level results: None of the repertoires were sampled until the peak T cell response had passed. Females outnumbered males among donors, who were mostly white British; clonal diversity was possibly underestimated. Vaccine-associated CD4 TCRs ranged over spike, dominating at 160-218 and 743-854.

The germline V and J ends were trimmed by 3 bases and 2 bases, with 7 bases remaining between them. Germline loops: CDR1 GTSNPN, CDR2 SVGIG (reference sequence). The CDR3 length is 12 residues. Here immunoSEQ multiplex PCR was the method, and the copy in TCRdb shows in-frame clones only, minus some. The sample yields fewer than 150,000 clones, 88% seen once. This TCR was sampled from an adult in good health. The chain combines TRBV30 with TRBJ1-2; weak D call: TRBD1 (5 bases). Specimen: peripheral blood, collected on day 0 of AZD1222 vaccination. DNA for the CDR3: TGTGCCTGGAGCGGGGGAAACTATGGCTACACCTTC. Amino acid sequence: CAWSGGNYGYTF. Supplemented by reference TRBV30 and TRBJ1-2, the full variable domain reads SQTIHQWPATLVQPVGSPLSLECTVEGTSNPNLYWYRQAAGRGLQLLFYSVGIGQISSEVPQNLSASRPQDRQFILSSKKLLLSDSGFYLCAWSGGNYGYTFGSGTRLTVV.